This T cell receptor beta chain came from a study of shared clonotypes between healthy human individuals. Study-wide background: In total, the donors were a couple of women and three men aged 18 to 49. Three plates were used per donor for CD4 naive, three for CD4 memory, two for CD8 naive and one for CD8 memory.

On this clone: Its antigen is not known. The junction departs from the called germline gene at one end, perhaps through a read error.

As defined, naive CD8 cells were CD45RO-negative and positively selected for CCR7, with terminally differentiated effector memory CD45RA+ cells excluded. Nashville, Tennessee was home to all donors, each a Caucasian adult. TCRdb keeps only in-frame clones here, not all; method: immunoSEQ multiplex PCR. The sample holds millions of clones, around 96% seen once. The CDR3 is 13 amino acids. Germline CDR1 reads SGDLS; CDR2 reads YYNGEE. Overall study results and limits: When compared with the clonotypes that were shared by all four sorted-subset donors, the non-shared clonotypes turned out to have lower generation probabilities.

The chain has TRBV9 and TRBJ2-7; D may be TRBD1 (6 bases). Sequenced input: naive CD8+ T cells sorted from blood. This clonotype was obtained from a man aged 18 to 29 in good health. Here the CDR3 DNA reads TGTGCCAGCAGCGTAGCGGACAGCCGACAGATCAACTTC. It codes for CASSVADSRQINF.